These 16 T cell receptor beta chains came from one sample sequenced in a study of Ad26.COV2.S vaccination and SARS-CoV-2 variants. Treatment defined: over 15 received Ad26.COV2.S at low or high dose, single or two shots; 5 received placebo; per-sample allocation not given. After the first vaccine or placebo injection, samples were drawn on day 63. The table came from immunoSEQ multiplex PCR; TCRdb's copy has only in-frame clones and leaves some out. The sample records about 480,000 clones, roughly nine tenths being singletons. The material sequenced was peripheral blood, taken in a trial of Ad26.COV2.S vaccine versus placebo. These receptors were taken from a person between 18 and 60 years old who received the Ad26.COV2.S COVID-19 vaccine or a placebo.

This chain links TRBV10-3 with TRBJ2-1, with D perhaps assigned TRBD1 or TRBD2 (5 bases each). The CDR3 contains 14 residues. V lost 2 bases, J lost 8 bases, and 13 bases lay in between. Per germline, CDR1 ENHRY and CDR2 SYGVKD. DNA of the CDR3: TGTGCCATCAGTGAGACGGGGCCAGGCTATGAGCAGTTCTTC. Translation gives CAISETGPGYEQFF.

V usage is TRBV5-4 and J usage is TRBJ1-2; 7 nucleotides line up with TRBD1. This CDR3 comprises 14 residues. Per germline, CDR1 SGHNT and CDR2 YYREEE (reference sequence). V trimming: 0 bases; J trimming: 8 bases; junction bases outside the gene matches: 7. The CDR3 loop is CASSLATGVGGYTF. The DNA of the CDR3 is TGTGCCAGCAGCTTGGCAACAGGGGTTGGCGGCTACACCTTC.

The CDR3 loop reads CACQRRGTPYNEQFF. The CDR3 region has the DNA TGTGCCTGCCAGCGCCGCGGGACCCCCTACAATGAGCAGTTCTTC. The chain links TRBV30 to TRBJ2-1; perhaps TRBD2 as D (6 bases). V was clipped by 6 bases and J by 2 bases, with 17 bases between them. Germline CDR1 and CDR2: GTSNPN and SVGIG (reference sequence). The CDR3 contains 15 residues. The entire variable domain, with the rest obtained from reference TRBV30 and TRBJ2-1, is as follows: SQTIHQWPATLVQPVGSPLSLECTVEGTSNPNLYWYRQAAGRGLQLLFYSVGIGQISSEVPQNLSASRPQDRQFILSSKKLLLSDSGFYLCACQRRGTPYNEQFFGPGTRLTVL.

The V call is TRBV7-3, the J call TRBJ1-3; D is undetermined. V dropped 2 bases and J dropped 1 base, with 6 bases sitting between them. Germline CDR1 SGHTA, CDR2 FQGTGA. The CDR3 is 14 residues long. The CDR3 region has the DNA TGTGCCAGCAGCTTATCTACTTCTGGAAACACCATATATTTT. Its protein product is CASSLSTSGNTIYF.

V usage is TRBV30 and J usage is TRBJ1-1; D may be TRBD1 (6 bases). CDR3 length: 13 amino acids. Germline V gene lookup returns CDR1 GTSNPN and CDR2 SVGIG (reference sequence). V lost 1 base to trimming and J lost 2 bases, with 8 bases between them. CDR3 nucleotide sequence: TGTGCCTGGAGTGGGACAGCCAACACTGAAGCTTTCTTT. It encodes CAWSGTANTEAFF.

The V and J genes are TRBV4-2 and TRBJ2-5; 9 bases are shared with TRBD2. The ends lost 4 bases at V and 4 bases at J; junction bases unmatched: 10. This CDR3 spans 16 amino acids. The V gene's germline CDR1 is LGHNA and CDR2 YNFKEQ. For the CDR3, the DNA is TGTGCCAGCAGCCCAAGGGTGGTAGCGGGAGTAGAGACCCAGTACTTC. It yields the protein CASSPRVVAGVETQYF.

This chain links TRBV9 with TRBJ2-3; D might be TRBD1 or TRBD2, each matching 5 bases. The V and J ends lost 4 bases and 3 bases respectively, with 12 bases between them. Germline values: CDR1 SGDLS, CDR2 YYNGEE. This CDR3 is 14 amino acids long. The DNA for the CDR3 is TGTGCCAGCAGCCCCCGGGACGAGACAGATACGCAGTATTTT. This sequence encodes CASSPRDETDTQYF.

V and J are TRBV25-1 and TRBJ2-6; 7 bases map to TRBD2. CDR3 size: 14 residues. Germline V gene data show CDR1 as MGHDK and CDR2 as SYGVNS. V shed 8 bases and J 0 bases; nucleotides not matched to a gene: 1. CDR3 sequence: CASRGDSGANVLTF. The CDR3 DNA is TGTGCCAGCCGGGGGGACTCTGGGGCCAACGTCCTGACTTTC. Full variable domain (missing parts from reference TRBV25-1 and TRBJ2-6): EADIYQTPRYLVIGTGKKITLECSQTMGHDKMYWYQQDPGMELHLIHYSYGVNSTEKGDLSSESTVSRIRTEHFPLTLESARPSHTSQYLCASRGDSGANVLTFGAGSRLTVL.

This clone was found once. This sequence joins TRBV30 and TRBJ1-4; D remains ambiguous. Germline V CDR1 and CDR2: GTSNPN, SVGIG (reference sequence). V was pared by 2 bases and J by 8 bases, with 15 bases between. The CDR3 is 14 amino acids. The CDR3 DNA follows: TGTGCCTGGAGTCTGGGAATCAACGGGGAAAAACTGTTTTTT. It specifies CAWSLGINGEKLFF.

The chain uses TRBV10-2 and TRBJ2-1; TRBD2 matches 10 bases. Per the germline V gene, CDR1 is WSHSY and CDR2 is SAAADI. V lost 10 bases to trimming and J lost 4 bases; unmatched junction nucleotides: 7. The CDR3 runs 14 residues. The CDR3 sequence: CATSGTSVYNEQFF. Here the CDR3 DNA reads TGCGCCACCTCCGGGACTAGCGTATACAATGAGCAGTTCTTC.

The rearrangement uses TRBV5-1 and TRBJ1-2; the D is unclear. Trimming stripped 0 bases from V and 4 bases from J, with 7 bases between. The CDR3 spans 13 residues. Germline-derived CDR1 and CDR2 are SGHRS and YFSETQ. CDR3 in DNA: TGCGCCAGCAGCTTGGTGGACGGCTATGGCTACACCTTC. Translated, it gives CASSLVDGYGYTF.

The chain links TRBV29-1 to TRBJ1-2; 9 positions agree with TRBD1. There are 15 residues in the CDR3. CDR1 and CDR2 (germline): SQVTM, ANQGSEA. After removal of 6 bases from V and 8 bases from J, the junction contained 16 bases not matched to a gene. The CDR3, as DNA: TGCAGCGTCACCAGGGACAGGGCGCAGCAGATGGGCTACACCTTC. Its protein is CSVTRDRAQQMGYTF.

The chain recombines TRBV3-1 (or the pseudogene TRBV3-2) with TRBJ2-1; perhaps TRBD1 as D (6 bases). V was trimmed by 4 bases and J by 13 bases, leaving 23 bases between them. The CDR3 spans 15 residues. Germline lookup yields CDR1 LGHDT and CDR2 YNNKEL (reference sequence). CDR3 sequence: CASSRTGTRLQYQFF. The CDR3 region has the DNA TGTGCCAGCAGCCGAACAGGGACCAGACTACAGTATCAGTTCTTC.

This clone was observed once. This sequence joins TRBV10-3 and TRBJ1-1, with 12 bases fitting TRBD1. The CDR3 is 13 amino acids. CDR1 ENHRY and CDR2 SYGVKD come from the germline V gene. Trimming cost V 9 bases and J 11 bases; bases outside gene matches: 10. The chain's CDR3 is CAMKGQGALWAFF. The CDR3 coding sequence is TGTGCCATGAAGGGACAGGGGGCGTTGTGGGCTTTCTTT.

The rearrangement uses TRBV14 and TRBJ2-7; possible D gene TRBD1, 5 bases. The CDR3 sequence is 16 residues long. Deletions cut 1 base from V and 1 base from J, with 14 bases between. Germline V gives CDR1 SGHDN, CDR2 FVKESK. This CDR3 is CASSQVWGLGSYEQYF. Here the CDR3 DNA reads TGTGCCAGCAGCCAAGTGTGGGGCCTTGGGTCCTACGAGCAGTACTTC. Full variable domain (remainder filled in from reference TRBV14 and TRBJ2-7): EAGVTQFPSHSVIEKGQTVTLRCDPISGHDNLYWYRRVMGKEIKFLLHFVKESKQDESGMPNNRFLAERTGGTYSTLKVQPAELEDSGVYFCASSQVWGLGSYEQYFGPGTRLTVT.

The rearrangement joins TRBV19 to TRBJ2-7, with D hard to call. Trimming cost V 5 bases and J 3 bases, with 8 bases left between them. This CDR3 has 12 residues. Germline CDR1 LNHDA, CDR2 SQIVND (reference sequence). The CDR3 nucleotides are TGTGCCAGTAGTGGCAGAGACTACGAGCAGTACTTC. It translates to CASSGRDYEQYF.